The table lists the clone carrying this TCR beta chain with many counts. The antigen is unknown. This sample is part of a study of T cell repertoires in cytomegalovirus infection. In the study overall: Newly reported HLA-C-restricted and thoroughly characterized HLA-B-restricted CMV epitopes were employed. Study-level results: The cumulative frequency of public TCR beta families distinguished individuals who carried CMV together with the relevant HLA.

Via MiXCR, TCRdb re-called the reads, giving one row per CDR3 protein. This sample has more than 300,000 distinct CDR3 sequences, with approximately 35% found just once. This TCR derives from a human donor in good health (CMV status not recorded). Some clones in this sample may be carry-over from other donors' samples. The sample was cultured PBMCs, taken from culture after CMV antigen stimulation.

The CDR3 reads CASSDIDSIFQETQYF. The CDR3 DNA follows: TGTGCCAGCAGTGATATTGACAGTATATTCCAAGAGACCCAGTACTTC. V and J are TRBV25-1 and TRBJ2-5; D might be TRBD1 (5 bases). Germline CDR1 reads MGHDK; CDR2 reads SYGVNS. The V gene lost 3 bases and the J gene lost 1 base, with 15 bases spanning the gap. CDR3 length: 16 residues.